Following are 14 T cell receptor beta chains from one sample sequenced in a study of T cell responses to AZD1222 COVID-19 vaccine. Profiling relied on immunoSEQ multiplex PCR, and the TCRdb table lists in-frame clones only, not all of them. The table includes under 80,000 clones, around 88% detected once. Sequencing used peripheral blood, obtained on day 0 of AZD1222 vaccination. These receptors originate from an adult in good health.

The rearrangement links TRBV28 to TRBJ1-5; 8 bases match TRBD1. The germline V gene encodes CDR1 MDHEN and CDR2 SYDVKM. This CDR3 is built from 16 residues. After removal of 3 bases from V and 3 bases from J, the junction contained 7 bases not matched to a gene. CDR3 amino acids: CASSFYRGGNNQPQHF. CDR3 coding DNA: TGTGCCAGCAGTTTCTACAGGGGGGGTAACAATCAGCCCCAGCATTTT.

This sequence joins TRBV18 and TRBJ1-6; D is ambiguous. The CDR3 is made up of 12 amino acids. The V gene's germline CDR1 is KGHSH and CDR2 LQKENI. Trimming stripped 5 bases from V and 5 bases from J, with 4 bases between. The CDR3 spells CASSADNSPLHF. The CDR3 region has the DNA TGTGCCAGCTCAGCAGATAATTCACCCCTCCACTTT.

CDR3 coding DNA: TGTGCCACAAGAACTTCGGCCGCGAACACCGGGGAGCTGTTTTTT. It encodes CATRTSAANTGELFF. The gene calls are TRBV2 and TRBJ2-2; D gene ambiguous. Trimming stripped 10 bases from V and 0 bases from J, with 15 bases between. The CDR3 runs 15 residues. Germline CDR1 SNHLY, CDR2 FYNNEI.

This clone was recorded once. The V call is TRBV2, the J call TRBJ2-7; TRBD1 aligns across 10 bases. V gave up 9 bases and J gave up 3 bases; unmatched junction bases: 11. This CDR3 comprises 15 residues. Germline V gene data show CDR1 as SNHLY and CDR2 as FYNNEI. Here the CDR3 DNA reads TGTGCCAGTCGACAGGGGGCGACGACCGACTACGAGCAGTACTTC. Its translation is CASRQGATTDYEQYF.

This chain links TRBV27 with TRBJ2-2, with TRBD2 matching 8 bases. The CDR3 totals 16 residues. Germline loops: CDR1 MNHEY, CDR2 SMNVEV (reference sequence). V dropped 3 bases and J dropped 0; count of bases not matched to a gene: 3. CDR3 nucleotides: TGTGCCAGCAGTTTCCTGACTAGCGCGAACACCGGGGAGCTGTTTTTT. The encoded protein is CASSFLTSANTGELFF.

The chain recombines TRBV19 with TRBJ1-4; unclear D gene. V was cut by 3 bases and J by 0 bases, with 11 bases left in between. Germline V gene lookup returns CDR1 LNHDA and CDR2 SQIVND (reference sequence). The CDR3 consists of 16 residues. The CDR3 DNA reads as TGTGCCAGTAGTATTTATCGGCTAGCAACTAATGAAAAACTGTTTTTT. Its protein product is CASSIYRLATNEKLFF. Full variable domain (missing parts from reference TRBV19 and TRBJ1-4): DGGITQSPKYLFRKEGQNVTLSCEQNLNHDAMYWYRQDPGQGLRLIYYSQIVNDFQKGDIAEGYSVSREKKESFPLTVTSAQKNPTAFYLCASSIYRLATNEKLFFGSGTQLSVL.

V gene TRBV5-1 combines with J gene TRBJ2-1; no firm D call. The CDR3 runs to 15 residues. Germline CDR1 and CDR2: SGHRS and YFSETQ. V shed 0 bases and J shed 4 bases, with 11 bases lying between them. In nucleotides, the CDR3 is TGCGCCAGCAGCTTGGCCGACGGATTGTACAATGAGCAGTTCTTC. Translation: CASSLADGLYNEQFF.

This chain links TRBV7-2 with TRBJ2-2; D is ambiguous. The CDR3 has 14 residues. The V gene lost 2 bases and the J gene lost 5 bases, with 9 bases spanning the gap. From germline, CDR1 is SGHTA and CDR2 FQGNSA. The CDR3 DNA sequence: TGTGCCAGCAGCTTACTCCGCCCTACCGGGGAGCTGTTTTTT. The encoded protein is CASSLLRPTGELFF.

V usage is TRBV27 and J usage is TRBJ1-3; D uncertain. The CDR3 runs 16 residues. V lost 5 bases and J lost 1, with 15 bases in between. CDR1 is MNHEY and CDR2 is SMNVEV in the germline V gene (reference sequence). The DNA for the CDR3 is TGTGCCAGCAGTCATCATACCAAGTTTTCTGGAAACACCATATATTTT. Amino acid sequence: CASSHHTKFSGNTIYF.

This clone was picked up one time. The chain joins TRBV7-9 to TRBJ2-7; D may be TRBD1 (6 bases). Trimming took off 4 bases at V and 4 bases at J, with 8 bases between the two ends. The CDR3 length is 12 residues. Per the germline V gene, CDR1 is SEHNR and CDR2 is FQNEAQ (reference sequence). CDR3 protein: CASSSTGYEQYF. The CDR3 coding sequence is TGTGCCAGCAGCTCCACAGGGTACGAGCAGTACTTC.

The chain employs TRBV15 and TRBJ2-3; unclear D gene. With 3 bases removed from V and 0 bases from J, the gap between germline ends came to 19 bases. Germline CDR1 and CDR2: LNHNV and YYDKDF (reference sequence). The CDR3 spans 18 residues. CDR3 residues: CATSRDYRQAFSTDTQYF. In DNA, the CDR3 is TGTGCCACCAGCAGGGATTACCGTCAGGCGTTTAGCACAGATACGCAGTATTTT.

This chain uses TRBV11-2 with TRBJ2-7; the D is unclear. V lost 5 bases and J 0 bases, leaving 14 bases between the germline ends. From germline, CDR1 is SGHAT and CDR2 FQNNGV. The CDR3 sequence is 15 residues long. The CDR3 sequence: CASSVTPAVSYEQYF. In DNA form, the CDR3 reads TGTGCCAGCAGCGTCACCCCGGCAGTCTCCTACGAGCAGTACTTC.

The chain recombines TRBV5-1 with TRBJ2-1; TRBD2 matches 11 bases. V lost 4 bases, J lost 3 bases, and 9 bases stayed unmatched. CDR3 size: 17 residues. Germline V gives CDR1 SGHRS, CDR2 YFSETQ. In DNA form, the CDR3 reads TGCGCCAGCAGCCCATCCCCGGGACTAGCGGACTACAATGAGCAGTTCTTC. This codes for CASSPSPGLADYNEQFF.

This clone appeared once. J is TRBJ1-2 and V is TRBV29-1; D gene ambiguous. CDR1 SQVTM and CDR2 ANQGSEA come from the germline V gene. The CDR3 extends over 10 amino acids. Trimming removed 6 bases at V and 8 bases at J, with 10 bases between. The CDR3 sequence is CSVRESGYTF. The DNA of the CDR3 is TGCAGCGTGAGAGAGAGCGGCTACACCTTC.